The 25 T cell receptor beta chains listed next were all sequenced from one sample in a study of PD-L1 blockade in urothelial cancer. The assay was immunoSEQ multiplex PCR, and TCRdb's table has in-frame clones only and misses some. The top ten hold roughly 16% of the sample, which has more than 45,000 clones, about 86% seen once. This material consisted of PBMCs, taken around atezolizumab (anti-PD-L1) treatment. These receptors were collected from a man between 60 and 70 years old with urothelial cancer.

Here the CDR3 reads CASSLPTARAANEKLFF. The CDR3 bases are TGTGCCAGCAGCTTGCCGACAGCCCGTGCAGCTAATGAAAAACTGTTTTTT. The rearrangement uses TRBV5-5 and TRBJ1-4; D possibly corresponds to TRBD1 (5 bases). Trimming stripped 1 base from V and 3 bases from J, with 16 bases between. The CDR3 length is 17 residues. The germline V gene has CDR1 SGHKS and CDR2 YYEKEE (reference sequence).

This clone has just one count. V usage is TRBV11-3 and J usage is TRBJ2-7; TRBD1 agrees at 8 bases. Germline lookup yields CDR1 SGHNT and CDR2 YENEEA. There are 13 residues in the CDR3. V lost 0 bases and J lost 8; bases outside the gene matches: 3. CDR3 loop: CASSLEQGVKQYF. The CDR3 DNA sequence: TGTGCCAGCAGCTTAGAACAGGGGGTGAAGCAGTACTTC.

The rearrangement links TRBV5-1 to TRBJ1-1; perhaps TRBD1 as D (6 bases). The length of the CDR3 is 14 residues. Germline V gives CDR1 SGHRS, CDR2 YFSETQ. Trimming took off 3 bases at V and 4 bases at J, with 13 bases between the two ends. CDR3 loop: CASSSGVYGTEAFF. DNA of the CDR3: TGCGCCAGCAGCTCAGGGGTTTATGGCACTGAAGCTTTCTTT. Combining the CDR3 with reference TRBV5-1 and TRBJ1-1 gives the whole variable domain KAGVTQTPRYLIKTRGQQVTLSCSPISGHRSVSWYQQTPGQGLQFLFEYFSETQRNKGNFPGRFSGRQFSNSRSEMNVSTLELGDSALYLCASSSGVYGTEAFFGQGTRLTVV.

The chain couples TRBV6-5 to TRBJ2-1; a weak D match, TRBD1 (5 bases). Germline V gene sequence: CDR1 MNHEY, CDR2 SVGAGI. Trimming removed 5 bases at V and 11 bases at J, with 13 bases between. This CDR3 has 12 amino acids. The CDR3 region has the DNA TGTGCCAGCAGTGACCGACAGATAAAGCAGTTCTTC. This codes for CASSDRQIKQFF.

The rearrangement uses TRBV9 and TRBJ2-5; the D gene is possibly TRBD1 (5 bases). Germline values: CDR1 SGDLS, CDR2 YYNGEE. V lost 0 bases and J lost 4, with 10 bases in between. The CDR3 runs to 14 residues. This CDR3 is CASSVGQGGETQYF. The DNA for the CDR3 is TGTGCCAGCAGCGTAGGGCAGGGTGGAGAGACCCAGTACTTC.

The DNA of the CDR3 is TGCGCCAGCAGCCAAGGACAGGGGCGGGGGAATTCACCCCTCCACTTT. It specifies CASSQGQGRGNSPLHF. The chain joins TRBV4-1 to TRBJ1-6; the match to TRBD1 covers 8 bases. This CDR3 is built from 16 residues. CDR1 is MGHRA and CDR2 is YSYEKL in the germline V gene. J was trimmed by 7 bases and V by 1 base; bases with no gene match: 6.

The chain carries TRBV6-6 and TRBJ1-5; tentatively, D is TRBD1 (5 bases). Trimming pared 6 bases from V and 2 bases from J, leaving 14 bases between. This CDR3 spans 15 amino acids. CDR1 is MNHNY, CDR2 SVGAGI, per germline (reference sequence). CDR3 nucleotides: TGTGCCAGCAGCCCAATCGGGGGGGGCAATCAGCCCCAGCATTTT. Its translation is CASSPIGGGNQPQHF.

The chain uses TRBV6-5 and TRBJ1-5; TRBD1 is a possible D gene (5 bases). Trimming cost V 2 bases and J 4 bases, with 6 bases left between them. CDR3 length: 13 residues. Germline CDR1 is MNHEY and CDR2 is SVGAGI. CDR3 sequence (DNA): TGTGCCAGCAGTTACGGGGGGAATCAGCCCCAGCATTTT. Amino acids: CASSYGGNQPQHF.

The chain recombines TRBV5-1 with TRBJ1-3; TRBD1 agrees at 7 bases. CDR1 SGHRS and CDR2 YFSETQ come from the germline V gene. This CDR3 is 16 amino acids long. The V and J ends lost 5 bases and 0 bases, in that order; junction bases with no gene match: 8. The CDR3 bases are TGCGCCAGCAGTCGACAGGGAATAAGCTCTGGAAACACCATATATTTT. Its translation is CASSRQGISSGNTIYF.

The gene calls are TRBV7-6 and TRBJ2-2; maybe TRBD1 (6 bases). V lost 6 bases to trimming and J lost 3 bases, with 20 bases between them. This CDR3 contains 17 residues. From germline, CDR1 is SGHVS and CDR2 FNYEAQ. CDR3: CASRSRDTLLDTGELFF. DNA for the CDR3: TGTGCCAGCAGGTCCCGGGACACCCTTTTGGACACCGGGGAGCTGTTTTTT.

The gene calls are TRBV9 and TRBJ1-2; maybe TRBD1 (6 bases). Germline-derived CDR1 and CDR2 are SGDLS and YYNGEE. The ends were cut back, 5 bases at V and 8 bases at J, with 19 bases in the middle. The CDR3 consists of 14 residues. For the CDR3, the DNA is TGTGCCAGCAGTCAGGGGCCCCAGGTGGTCGGCTACACCTTC. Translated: CASSQGPQVVGYTF.

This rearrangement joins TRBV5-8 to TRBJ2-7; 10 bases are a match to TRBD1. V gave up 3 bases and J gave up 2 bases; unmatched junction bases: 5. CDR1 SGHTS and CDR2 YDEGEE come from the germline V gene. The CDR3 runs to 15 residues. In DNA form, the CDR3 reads TGTGCCAGCAGCTACGGGACAGGGGTCACCTACGAGCAGTACTTC. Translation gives CASSYGTGVTYEQYF.

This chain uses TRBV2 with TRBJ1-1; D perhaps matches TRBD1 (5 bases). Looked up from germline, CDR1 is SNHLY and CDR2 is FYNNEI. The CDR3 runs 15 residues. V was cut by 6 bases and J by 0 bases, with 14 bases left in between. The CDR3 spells CASSNDRYMNTEAFF. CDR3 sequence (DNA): TGTGCCAGCAGCAATGACAGATACATGAACACTGAAGCTTTCTTT. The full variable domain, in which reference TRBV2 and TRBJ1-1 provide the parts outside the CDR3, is EPEVTQTPSHQVTQMGQEVILRCVPISNHLYFYWYRQILGQKVEFLVSFYNNEISEKSEIFDDQFSVERPDGSNFTLKIRSTKLEDSAMYFCASSNDRYMNTEAFFGQGTRLTVV.

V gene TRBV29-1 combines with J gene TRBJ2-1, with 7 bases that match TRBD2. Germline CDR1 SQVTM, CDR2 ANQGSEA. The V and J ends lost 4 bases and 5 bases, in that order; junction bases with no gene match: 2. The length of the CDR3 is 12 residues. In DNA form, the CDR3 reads TGCAGCGTTGGGCGGGGGAACAATGAGCAGTTCTTC. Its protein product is CSVGRGNNEQFF.

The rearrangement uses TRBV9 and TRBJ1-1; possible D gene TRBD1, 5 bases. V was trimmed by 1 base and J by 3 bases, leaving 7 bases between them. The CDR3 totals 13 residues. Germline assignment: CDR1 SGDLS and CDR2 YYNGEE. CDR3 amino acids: CASSVRGDTEAFF. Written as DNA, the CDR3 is TGTGCCAGCAGCGTAAGGGGTGACACTGAAGCTTTCTTT.

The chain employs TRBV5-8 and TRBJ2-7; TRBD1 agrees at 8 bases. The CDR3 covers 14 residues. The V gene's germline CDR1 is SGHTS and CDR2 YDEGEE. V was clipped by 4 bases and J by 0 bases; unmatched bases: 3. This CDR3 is CASSRGQVSYEQYF. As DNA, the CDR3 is TGTGCCAGCAGCCGGGGACAGGTCTCCTACGAGCAGTACTTC.

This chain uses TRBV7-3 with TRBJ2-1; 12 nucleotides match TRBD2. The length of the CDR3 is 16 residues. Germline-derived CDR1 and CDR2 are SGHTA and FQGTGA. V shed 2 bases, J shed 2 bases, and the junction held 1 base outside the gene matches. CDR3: CASSLGLAGPYNEQFF. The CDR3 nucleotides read TGTGCCAGCAGCTTAGGACTAGCGGGACCCTACAATGAGCAGTTCTTC.

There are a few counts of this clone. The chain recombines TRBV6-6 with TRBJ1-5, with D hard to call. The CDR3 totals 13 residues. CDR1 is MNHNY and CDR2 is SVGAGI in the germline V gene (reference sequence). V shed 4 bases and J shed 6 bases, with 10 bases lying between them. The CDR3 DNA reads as TGTGCCAGCAGTTCAGTAGAGGCTCAGCCCCAGCATTTT. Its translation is CASSSVEAQPQHF.

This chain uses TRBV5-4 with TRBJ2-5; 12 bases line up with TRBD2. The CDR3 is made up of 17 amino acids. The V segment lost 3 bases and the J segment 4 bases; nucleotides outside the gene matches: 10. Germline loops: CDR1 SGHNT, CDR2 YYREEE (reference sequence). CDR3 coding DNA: TGTGCCAGCAGCTCCCCCGGTGGGGGACTAGCGGGAGAGACCCAGTACTTC. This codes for CASSSPGGGLAGETQYF.

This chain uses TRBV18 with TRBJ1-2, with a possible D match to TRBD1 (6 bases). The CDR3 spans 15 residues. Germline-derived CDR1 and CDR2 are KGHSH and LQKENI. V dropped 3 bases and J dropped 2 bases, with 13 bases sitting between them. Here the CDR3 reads CASSPNQGTNYGYTF. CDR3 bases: TGTGCCAGCTCACCCAACCAGGGGACCAACTATGGCTACACCTTC.

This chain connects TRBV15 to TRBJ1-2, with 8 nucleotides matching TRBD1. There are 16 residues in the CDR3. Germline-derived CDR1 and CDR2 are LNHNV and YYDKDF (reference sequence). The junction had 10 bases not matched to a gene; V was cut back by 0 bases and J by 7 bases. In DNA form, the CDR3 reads TGTGCCACCAGCAGAGACCCGGATTCACAGGGGGTTGGCTACACCTTC. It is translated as CATSRDPDSQGVGYTF.

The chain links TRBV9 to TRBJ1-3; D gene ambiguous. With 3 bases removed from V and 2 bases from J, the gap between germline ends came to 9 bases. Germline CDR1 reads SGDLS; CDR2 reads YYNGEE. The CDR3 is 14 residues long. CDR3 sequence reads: CASSGRLAGNTIYF. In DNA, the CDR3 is TGTGCCAGCAGCGGTAGATTGGCTGGAAACACCATATATTTT. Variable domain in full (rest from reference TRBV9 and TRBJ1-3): DSGVTQTPKHLITATGQRVTLRCSPRSGDLSVYWYQQSLDQGLQFLIQYYNGEERAKGNILERFSAQQFPDLHSELNLSSLELGDSALYFCASSGRLAGNTIYFGEGSWLTVV.

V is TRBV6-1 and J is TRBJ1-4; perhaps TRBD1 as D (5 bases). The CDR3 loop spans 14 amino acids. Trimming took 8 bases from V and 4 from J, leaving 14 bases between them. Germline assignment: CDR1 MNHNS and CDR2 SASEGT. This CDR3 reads CASSIGGVNEKLFF. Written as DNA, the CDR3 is TGTGCCAGCTCCATCGGGGGGGTTAATGAAAAACTGTTTTTT.

The CDR3 sequence is CASSFNQTAHEQYF. The CDR3 DNA follows: TGTGCCAGCAGCTTTAACCAGACAGCCCACGAGCAGTACTTC. V usage is TRBV11-3 and J usage is TRBJ2-7, with TRBD1 as a possible D gene (5 bases). The CDR3 extends over 14 amino acids. Trimming cost V 3 bases and J 5 bases, with 14 bases left between them. CDR1 and CDR2 (germline): SGHNT, YENEEA. The entire variable domain, with the rest obtained from reference TRBV11-3 and TRBJ2-7, is as follows: EAGVVQSPRYKIIEKKQPVAFWCNPISGHNTLYWYLQNLGQGPELLIRYENEEAVDDSQLPKDRFSAERLKGVDSTLKIQPAELGDSAVYLCASSFNQTAHEQYFGPGTRLTVT.

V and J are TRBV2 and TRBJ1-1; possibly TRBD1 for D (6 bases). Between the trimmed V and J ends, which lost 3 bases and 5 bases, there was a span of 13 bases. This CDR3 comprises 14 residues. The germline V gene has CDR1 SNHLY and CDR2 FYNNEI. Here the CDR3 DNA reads TGTGCCAGCAGTGATATTGGGGGCTGGACTGAAGCTTTCTTT. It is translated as CASSDIGGWTEAFF.